The 30 T cell receptor beta chains in this list originate from one sample, sequenced in a study of cytomegalovirus exposure and HLA in healthy donors (dated by TCRdb to the late 2010s). To prepare the library, the immunoSEQ multiplex PCR assay was applied. A mixture of 60 forward primers for TCR Vbeta segments and 13 reverse primers for TCR Jbeta segments was used in the multiplex PCR. TCRdb holds this immuneACCESS table with in-frame rearrangements only. Some clones are missing; in checked studies, unresolved V genes explain under half, and the rest has no known cause. In this sample the table shows around 100,000 clones, roughly three quarters of which occur a single time. The ten largest account for roughly 1.8% of the sample. The sequencing sample was made of PBMCs. All receptors derive from a woman in her 40s in good health and CMV-seronegative.

The chain uses TRBV2 and TRBJ1-2; possible D gene TRBD1, 5 bases. The germline V gene encodes CDR1 SNHLY and CDR2 FYNNEI. Deletions cut 11 bases from V and 2 bases from J, with 12 bases between. The CDR3 sequence is 12 residues long. The CDR3 coding sequence is TGTGCCGGGAGGGGAGGGAACTATGGCTACACCTTC. Encoded protein: CAGRGGNYGYTF.

This chain connects TRBV6-1 to TRBJ1-5; 7 bases fit TRBD1. CDR1 and CDR2 from the germline V gene are MNHNS and SASEGT. J lost 6 bases, V lost 6 bases, and 11 bases had no gene match. The CDR3 sequence is 15 residues long. CDR3 sequence: CASRNSDRASQPQHF. The CDR3 region has the DNA TGTGCCAGCAGGAACTCCGACAGGGCCAGTCAGCCCCAGCATTTT.

The chain has TRBV30 and TRBJ2-4, with 9 bases that match TRBD2. V shed 3 bases, J shed 8 bases, and the junction held 11 bases outside the gene matches. Germline V gene sequence: CDR1 GTSNPN, CDR2 SVGIG (reference sequence). The CDR3 loop spans 15 amino acids. The CDR3 DNA reads TGTGCCTGGAGATATAGCGGGAGTGCCTTGGACATTCAGTACTTC. This gives the protein CAWRYSGSALDIQYF.

This chain connects TRBV5-1 to TRBJ2-7; TRBD1 is a possible D gene (6 bases). The germline V gene has CDR1 SGHRS and CDR2 YFSETQ. V was trimmed by 5 bases and J by 5 bases, leaving 17 bases between them. The CDR3 sequence is 14 residues long. The CDR3 nucleotides are TGCGCCAGCAGGACCGTCGGGGACACCAACGAGCAGTACTTC. This translates into CASRTVGDTNEQYF.

The chain employs TRBV27 and TRBJ1-1, with D hard to call. CDR1 is MNHEY, CDR2 SMNVEV, per germline (reference sequence). The V and J ends lost 2 bases and 6 bases respectively, with 13 bases between them. This CDR3 has 14 residues. The DNA of the CDR3 is TGTGCCAGCAGTTTACACGGTCCTAGCCCTGAAGCTTTCTTT. Amino acids: CASSLHGPSPEAFF.

The J gene is TRBJ2-3, the V gene TRBV2; 10 bases fit TRBD2. Trimming removed 8 bases from V and 4 bases from J; junction bases left unmatched: 15. The germline V gene encodes CDR1 SNHLY and CDR2 FYNNEI. This CDR3 has 17 residues. In nucleotides, the CDR3 is TGTGCCAGCGACGGAAACCTGCTAGCGGGAGCCCCAGATACGCAGTATTTT. Translating gives CASDGNLLAGAPDTQYF.

This clone was observed once. J is TRBJ2-2 and V is TRBV21-1; the table calls TRBD2, which could not be checked here. TRBV21-1 is listed as a pseudogene. The CDR3 runs to 16 residues. CDR3: CASSKRASGNTGELFF. CDR3 sequence (DNA): TGTGCCAGCAGCAAACGCGCTAGCGGGAACACCGGGGAGCTGTTTTTT.

The rearrangement joins TRBV6-4 to TRBJ1-1; D uncertain. CDR1 and CDR2 (germline): MRHNA, SNTAGT. The CDR3 sequence is 13 residues long. Deletions cut 3 bases from V and 2 bases from J, with 7 bases between. The CDR3 spells CASSDHLNTEAFF. CDR3 nucleotide sequence: TGTGCCAGCAGTGATCACTTAAACACTGAAGCTTTCTTT.

The rearrangement uses TRBV28 and TRBJ2-2, with 12 bases fitting TRBD2. This CDR3 spans 16 amino acids. Looked up from germline, CDR1 is MDHEN and CDR2 is SYDVKM. Losses at the gene ends were 4 bases for V and 6 bases for J; bases not matched to a gene: 6. The CDR3, as DNA: TGTGCCAGCAGTTCCTCTAGCGGGAGGGGATCCGGGGAGCTGTTTTTT. Translated: CASSSSSGRGSGELFF.

The J gene is TRBJ2-3, the V gene TRBV5-1; 10 bases align to TRBD1. CDR1 and CDR2 from the germline V gene are SGHRS and YFSETQ. Trimming removed 4 bases from V and 5 bases from J; junction bases left unmatched: 1. The CDR3 extends over 13 amino acids. CDR3 DNA sequence: TGCGCCAGCAGCGACAGGGGGCAAGATACGCAGTATTTT. Translation gives CASSDRGQDTQYF.

The rearrangement joins TRBV29-1 to TRBJ1-2; 9 bases agree with TRBD1. The germline V gene encodes CDR1 SQVTM and CDR2 ANQGSEA. V shed 4 bases and J 4 bases; nucleotides not matched to a gene: 7. This CDR3 is built from 14 residues. CDR3 DNA: TGCAGCGTTGTTGAGGGGGGACAGGGCTATGGCTACACCTTC. Its translation: CSVVEGGQGYGYTF.

This clone was found a few times. The chain joins TRBV5-1 to TRBJ2-3, with TRBD1 matching over 7 bases. The ends lost 4 bases at V and 2 bases at J; junction bases unmatched: 7. This CDR3 has 15 residues. The germline CDR1 and CDR2 sequences are SGHRS and YFSETQ. CDR3 in DNA: TGCGCCAGCAGCATACCGGGACAGTACACAGATACGCAGTATTTT. This translates into CASSIPGQYTDTQYF.

V and J are TRBV9 and TRBJ2-2, with 10 positions matching TRBD1. The CDR3 sequence is 16 residues long. Per germline, CDR1 SGDLS and CDR2 YYNGEE. Germline trimming cut 2 bases from V and 5 bases from J; bases unmatched to any gene: 6. The CDR3 coding sequence is TGTGCCAGCAGCGTCCGAGGGGGACAGGGGACCGGGGAGCTGTTTTTT. It codes for CASSVRGGQGTGELFF. Looking up the rest from reference TRBV9 and TRBJ2-2 gives the full variable domain: DSGVTQTPKHLITATGQRVTLRCSPRSGDLSVYWYQQSLDQGLQFLIQYYNGEERAKGNILERFSAQQFPDLHSELNLSSLELGDSALYFCASSVRGGQGTGELFFGEGSRLTVL.

This clone was counted only a few times. The rearrangement uses TRBV28 and TRBJ2-7; 7 positions agree with TRBD2. Germline V gives CDR1 MDHEN, CDR2 SYDVKM. This CDR3 region has 14 residues. V dropped 4 bases and J dropped 5; count of bases not matched to a gene: 8. CDR3 sequence reads: CASSYLEGRDEQYF. The DNA of the CDR3 is TGTGCCAGCAGTTACCTCGAGGGGAGGGACGAGCAGTACTTC.

The chain combines TRBV6-1 with TRBJ2-7, with D perhaps matching TRBD2 (5 bases). CDR3 length equals 17 residues. Germline V gene lookup returns CDR1 MNHNS and CDR2 SASEGT. V was pared by 1 base and J by 3 bases, with 19 bases between. Here the CDR3 DNA reads TGTGCCAGCAGTGAAGAAAGGAGTCGGACTTATAGCTACGAGCAGTACTTC. Translating gives CASSEERSRTYSYEQYF.

The chain links TRBV11-2 to TRBJ1-1; 7 bases line up with TRBD1. The trim removed 5 bases at V and 4 bases at J, leaving 13 bases unmatched. Germline lookup yields CDR1 SGHAT and CDR2 FQNNGV. The CDR3 is 16 residues long. CDR3 protein: CASSQGDRVRSTEAFF. CDR3 nucleotides: TGTGCCAGCAGCCAAGGAGACAGGGTAAGGAGCACTGAAGCTTTCTTT.

A word on this clone: Mismatch with germline at one junction end may stem from a read error. The chain combines TRBV7-9 with TRBJ2-2; the D gene is possibly TRBD2 (5 bases). CDR1 is SEHNR and CDR2 is FQNEAQ in the germline V gene (reference sequence). The CDR3 has 16 residues. For the CDR3, the DNA is TGTTCCAGCAGCTTACGGGAACTTCGTAACACCGGGGAGCTGTTTTTT. Translation gives CSSSLRELRNTGELFF.

The chain uses TRBV7-2 and TRBJ1-2; 9 positions agree with TRBD1. The CDR3 length is 15 residues. In germline, CDR1 is SGHTA, CDR2 FQGNSA. V lost 3 bases, J lost 6 bases, and 8 bases stayed unmatched. CDR3 residues: CASSFSWTGENGYTF. In nucleotides, the CDR3 is TGTGCCAGCAGCTTCTCCTGGACAGGGGAGAATGGCTACACCTTC.

The gene calls are TRBV9 and TRBJ1-1, with a tentative D call TRBD1 (5 bases). In germline, CDR1 is SGDLS, CDR2 YYNGEE. The germline V and J ends were trimmed by 5 bases and 6 bases, with 20 bases remaining between them. This CDR3 is 15 amino acids long. CDR3 sequence reads: CASSPSGGAHPEAFF. The CDR3 nucleotides are TGTGCCAGCAGTCCCTCTGGAGGGGCCCACCCTGAAGCTTTCTTT.

The chain employs TRBV5-5 and TRBJ1-1; D is unresolved. In germline, CDR1 is SGHKS, CDR2 YYEKEE (reference sequence). V lost 2 bases and J 1 base, leaving 9 bases between the germline ends. The CDR3 covers 14 residues. The CDR3 here is CASSLNIWNTEAFF. The CDR3 DNA follows: TGTGCCAGCAGCTTAAACATTTGGAACACTGAAGCTTTCTTT.

This clone was recorded once. This chain joins TRBV4-1 and TRBJ1-1; maybe TRBD1 (6 bases). The CDR3 extends over 16 amino acids. Trimming pared 4 bases from V and 5 bases from J, leaving 20 bases between. In germline, CDR1 is MGHRA, CDR2 YSYEKL. The CDR3 region is CASSPRVVGGVTEAFF. CDR3 DNA sequence: TGCGCCAGCAGCCCCCGAGTGGTAGGGGGGGTGACTGAAGCTTTCTTT.

The rearrangement joins TRBV4-3 to TRBJ1-2, with a weak D call TRBD1 (5 bases). The V end lost 4 bases, the J end lost 4 bases, and 16 bases lay between the germline ends. The CDR3 contains 15 residues. In germline, CDR1 is LGHNA, CDR2 YSLEER. The CDR3 spells CASSRSGGTGYGYTF. Written as DNA, the CDR3 is TGCGCCAGCAGCCGAAGCGGGGGAACGGGCTATGGCTACACCTTC.

The chain has TRBV4-3 and TRBJ2-1, with D perhaps TRBD1 (6 bases). Germline V gives CDR1 LGHNA, CDR2 YSLEER. The ends were cut back, 4 bases at V and 6 bases at J, with 16 bases in the middle. The CDR3 sequence is 15 residues long. CDR3 bases: TGCGCCAGCAGCCGGGGGACACCCGGGGCCAATGAGCAGTTCTTC. This encodes CASSRGTPGANEQFF.

The chain couples TRBV7-9 to TRBJ1-5; tentatively, D is TRBD1 (6 bases). Germline values: CDR1 SEHNR, CDR2 FQNEAQ (reference sequence). The CDR3 contains 15 residues. Trimming took 6 bases from V and 6 from J, leaving 18 bases between them. The CDR3 DNA reads as TGTGCCAGCAGTCCTTACAGGGAGGGAGGTCAGCCCCAGCATTTT. It specifies CASSPYREGGQPQHF.

In DNA form, the CDR3 reads TGCAGCGGTGGACAGGGGAGGCTGAACACTGAAGCTTTCTTT. Translated: CSGGQGRLNTEAFF. V is TRBV29-1 and J is TRBJ1-1, with 9 bases identical to TRBD1. In germline, CDR1 is SQVTM, CDR2 ANQGSEA. The CDR3 spans 14 residues. Unmatched junction bases numbered 6, after V lost 7 bases and J lost 0 bases.

This chain joins TRBV27 and TRBJ1-1; D perhaps matches TRBD1 (6 bases). V shed 6 bases and J shed 4 bases, with 18 bases lying between them. CDR1 and CDR2 (germline): MNHEY, SMNVEV (reference sequence). The CDR3 runs 15 residues. CDR3 nucleotide sequence: TGTGCCAGCAGCACCCGGAGGGGGGGGGCCACTGAAGCTTTCTTT. Protein: CASSTRRGGATEAFF.

The genes are TRBV27 and TRBJ2-3, with TRBD2 as a possible D gene (5 bases). Germline V lookup: CDR1 MNHEY, CDR2 SMNVEV (reference sequence). The CDR3 loop spans 14 amino acids. V was shortened by 6 bases and J by 0 bases, with 10 bases between the two germline ends. CDR3 coding DNA: TGTGCCAGCAGACTAGGAGGTAGCACAGATACGCAGTATTTT. Protein: CASRLGGSTDTQYF.

The V call is TRBV9, the J call TRBJ2-3, with D maybe TRBD1 (5 bases). V was clipped by 4 bases and J by 2 bases, with 11 bases between them. Germline CDR1 and CDR2: SGDLS and YYNGEE. This CDR3 contains 14 residues. The CDR3 DNA is TGTGCCAGCAGCATAGGACACCCCACAGATACGCAGTATTTT. Residues: CASSIGHPTDTQYF.

The chain is built from TRBV18 and TRBJ1-2; D is undetermined. Between the trimmed V and J ends, which lost 1 base and 6 bases, there was a span of 6 bases. The germline CDR1 and CDR2 sequences are KGHSH and LQKENI. The CDR3 is 12 residues long. The CDR3: CASSPRTDGYTF. DNA of the CDR3: TGTGCCAGCTCACCACGTACGGATGGCTACACCTTC. Combining the CDR3 with reference TRBV18 and TRBJ1-2 gives the whole variable domain NAGVMQNPRHLVRRRGQEARLRCSPMKGHSHVYWYRQLPEEGLKFMVYLQKENIIDESGMPKERFSAEFPKEGPSILRIQQVVRGDSAAYFCASSPRTDGYTFGSGTRLTVV.

This clone was seen only once. In DNA form, the CDR3 reads TGTGCCAGCAGCCCCGGACTAGCGGGAGGTAAGAATGAGCAGTTCTTC. This gives the protein CASSPGLAGGKNEQFF. The chain combines TRBV11-2 with TRBJ2-1, with 14 bases identical to TRBD2. CDR1 is SGHAT and CDR2 is FQNNGV in the germline V gene. The CDR3 length is 16 residues. With 5 bases clipped from V and 7 bases from J, the junction kept 7 bases outside the gene matches.